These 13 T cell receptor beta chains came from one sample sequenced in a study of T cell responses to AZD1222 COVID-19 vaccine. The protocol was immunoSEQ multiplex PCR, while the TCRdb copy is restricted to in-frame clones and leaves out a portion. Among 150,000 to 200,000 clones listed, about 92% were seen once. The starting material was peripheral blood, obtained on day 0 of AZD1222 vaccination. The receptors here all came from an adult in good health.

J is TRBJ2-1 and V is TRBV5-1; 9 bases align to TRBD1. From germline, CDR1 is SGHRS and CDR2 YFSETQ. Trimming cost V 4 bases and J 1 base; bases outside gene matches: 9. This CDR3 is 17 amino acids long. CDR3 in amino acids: CASSKDPGTGSYNEQFF. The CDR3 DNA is TGCGCCAGCAGCAAAGATCCCGGGACAGGGTCCTACAATGAGCAGTTCTTC.

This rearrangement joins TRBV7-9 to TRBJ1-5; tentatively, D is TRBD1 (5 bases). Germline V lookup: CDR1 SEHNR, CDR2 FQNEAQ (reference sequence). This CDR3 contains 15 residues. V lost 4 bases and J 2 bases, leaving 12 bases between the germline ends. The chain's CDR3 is CASSSTGGGNQPQHF. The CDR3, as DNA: TGTGCCAGCAGCTCCACAGGTGGCGGCAATCAGCCCCAGCATTTT.

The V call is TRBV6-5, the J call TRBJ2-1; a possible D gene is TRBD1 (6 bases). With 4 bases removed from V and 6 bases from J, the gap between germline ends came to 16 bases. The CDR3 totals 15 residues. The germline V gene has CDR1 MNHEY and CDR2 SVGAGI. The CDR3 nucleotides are TGTGCCAGCAGTTCTCCCCGAAAGGGGGTCAATGAGCAGTTCTTC. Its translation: CASSSPRKGVNEQFF.

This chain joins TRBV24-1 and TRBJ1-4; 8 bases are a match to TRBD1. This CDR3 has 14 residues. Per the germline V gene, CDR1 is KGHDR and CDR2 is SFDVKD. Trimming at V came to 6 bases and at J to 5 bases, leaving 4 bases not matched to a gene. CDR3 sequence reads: CATSSGQANEKLFF. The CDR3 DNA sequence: TGTGCCACCAGTTCGGGACAGGCCAATGAAAAACTGTTTTTT.

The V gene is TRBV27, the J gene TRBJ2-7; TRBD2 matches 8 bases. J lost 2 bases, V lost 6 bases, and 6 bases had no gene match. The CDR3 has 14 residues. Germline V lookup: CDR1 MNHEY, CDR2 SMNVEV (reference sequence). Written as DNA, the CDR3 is TGTGCCAGCAGCTCCGGGGGGGTTCCCTACGAGCAGTACTTC. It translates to CASSSGGVPYEQYF.

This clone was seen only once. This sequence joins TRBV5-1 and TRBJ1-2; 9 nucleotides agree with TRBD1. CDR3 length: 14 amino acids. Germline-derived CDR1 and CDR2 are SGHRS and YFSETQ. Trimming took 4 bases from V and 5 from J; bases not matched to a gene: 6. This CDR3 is CASSRQGVEYGYTF. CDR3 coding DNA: TGCGCCAGCAGCCGACAGGGGGTCGAATATGGCTACACCTTC.

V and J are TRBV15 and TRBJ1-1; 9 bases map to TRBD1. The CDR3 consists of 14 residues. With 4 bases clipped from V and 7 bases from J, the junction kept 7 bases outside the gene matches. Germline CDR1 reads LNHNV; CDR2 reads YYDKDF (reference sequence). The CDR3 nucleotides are TGTGCCACCAGCACCGGACAGGGGATGGATGAAGCTTTCTTT. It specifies CATSTGQGMDEAFF. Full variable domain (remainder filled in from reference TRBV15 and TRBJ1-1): DAMVIQNPRYQVTQFGKPVTLSCSQTLNHNVMYWYQQKSSQAPKLLFHYYDKDFNNEADTPDNFQSRRPNTSFCFLDIRSPGLGDTAMYLCATSTGQGMDEAFFGQGTRLTVV.

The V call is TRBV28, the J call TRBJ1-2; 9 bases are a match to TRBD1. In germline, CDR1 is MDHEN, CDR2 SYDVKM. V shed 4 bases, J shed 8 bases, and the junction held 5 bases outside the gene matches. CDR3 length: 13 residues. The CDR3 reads CASSSDRGEGYTF. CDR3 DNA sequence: TGTGCCAGCAGTTCGGACAGGGGTGAGGGCTACACCTTC.

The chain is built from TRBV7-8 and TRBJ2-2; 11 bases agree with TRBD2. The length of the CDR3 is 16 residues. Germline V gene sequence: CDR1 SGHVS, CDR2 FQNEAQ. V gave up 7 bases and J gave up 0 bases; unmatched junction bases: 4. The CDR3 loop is CASKLTSGTNTGELFF. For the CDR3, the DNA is TGTGCCAGCAAGTTGACTAGCGGGACGAACACCGGGGAGCTGTTTTTT.

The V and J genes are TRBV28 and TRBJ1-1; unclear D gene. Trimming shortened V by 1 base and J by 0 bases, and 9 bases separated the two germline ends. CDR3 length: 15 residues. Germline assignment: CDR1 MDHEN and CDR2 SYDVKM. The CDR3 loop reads CASSLSHKVNTEAFF. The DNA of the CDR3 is TGTGCCAGCAGTTTATCCCACAAGGTGAACACTGAAGCTTTCTTT.

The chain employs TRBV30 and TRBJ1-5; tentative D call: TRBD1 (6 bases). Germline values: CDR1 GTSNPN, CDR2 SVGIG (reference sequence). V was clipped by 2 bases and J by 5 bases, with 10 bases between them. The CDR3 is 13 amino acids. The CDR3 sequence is CAWSKTGYQPQHF. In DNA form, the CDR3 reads TGTGCCTGGAGTAAAACAGGGTATCAGCCCCAGCATTTT.

The CDR3 region is CATSREVRDYAEAFF. CDR3 sequence (DNA): TGTGCCACCAGCAGAGAAGTCCGGGACTACGCTGAAGCTTTCTTT. The V gene is TRBV15, the J gene TRBJ1-1; tentative D call: TRBD1 (5 bases). The CDR3 spans 15 residues. The V end was cut by 0 bases, the J end by 6 bases, with 14 bases between. CDR1 LNHNV and CDR2 YYDKDF come from the germline V gene (reference sequence).

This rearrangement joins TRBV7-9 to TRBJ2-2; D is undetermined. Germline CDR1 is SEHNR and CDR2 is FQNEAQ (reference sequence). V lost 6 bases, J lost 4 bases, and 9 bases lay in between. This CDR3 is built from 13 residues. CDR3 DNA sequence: TGTGCCAGCAGTGCAGAGCCCACCGGGGAGCTGTTTTTT. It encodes CASSAEPTGELFF.